This entry lists 2 T cell receptor beta chains sequenced from one sample in a study of Graves' ophthalmopathy and Graves' hyperthyroidism. TCR beta CDR3 amplification used RNA transcripts. A first-round RT-PCR used HTBI primers, followed by a second-round multiplex PCR. Each CDR3 protein gets one entry after TCRdb re-called the multiplex PCR reads with MiXCR. The sample yields 900,000 to 1,200,000 distinct CDR3 sequences, roughly two fifths seen once. Sequenced material: peripheral blood or thyroid tissue (not recorded which). Receptors originate from an adult man with Graves' hyperthyroidism.

V is TRBV12-3 or TRBV12-4 and J is TRBJ2-2; no reliable D call. The V and J ends lost 6 bases and 8 bases respectively, with 22 bases between them. The CDR3 consists of 16 residues. The CDR3 here is CASRRETLHTPGELFF. The CDR3 nucleotides are TGTGCCAGCAGACGAGAGACTCTGCACACCCCTGGGGAGCTGTTTTTT.

Points on this clonotype: A junction end diverges from the germline sequence, so it may reflect a read error. J is TRBJ2-7 and V is TRBV7-3; 7 bases match TRBD2. The CDR3 totals 13 residues. Germline V CDR1 and CDR2: SGHTA, FQGTGA. CDR3 residues: CASSQASAGEQYF. Written as DNA, the CDR3 is TGCGCCAGCAGCCAAGCCTCAGCGGGAGAGCAGTACTTC.